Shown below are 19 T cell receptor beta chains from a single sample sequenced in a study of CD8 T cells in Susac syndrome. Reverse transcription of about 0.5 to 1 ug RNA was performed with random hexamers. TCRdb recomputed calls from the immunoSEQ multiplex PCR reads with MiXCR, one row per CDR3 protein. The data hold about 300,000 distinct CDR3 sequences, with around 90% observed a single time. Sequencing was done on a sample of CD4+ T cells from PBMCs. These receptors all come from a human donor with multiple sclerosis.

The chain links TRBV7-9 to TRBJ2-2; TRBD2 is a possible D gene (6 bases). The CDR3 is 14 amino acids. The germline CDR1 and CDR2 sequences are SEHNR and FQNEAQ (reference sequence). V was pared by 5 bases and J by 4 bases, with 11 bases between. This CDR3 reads CASSPEGITGELFF. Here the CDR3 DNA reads TGTGCCAGCAGCCCGGAGGGTATCACCGGGGAGCTGTTTTTT.

CDR3 sequence (DNA): TGTGCCAGTAGAAACAGGGAGAATAATGGCTACACCTTC. It is translated as CASRNRENNGYTF. J is TRBJ1-2 and V is TRBV19, with D maybe TRBD1 (6 bases). Germline CDR1 LNHDA, CDR2 SQIVND (reference sequence). V dropped 6 bases and J dropped 6 bases, with 14 bases sitting between them. The CDR3 length is 13 residues.

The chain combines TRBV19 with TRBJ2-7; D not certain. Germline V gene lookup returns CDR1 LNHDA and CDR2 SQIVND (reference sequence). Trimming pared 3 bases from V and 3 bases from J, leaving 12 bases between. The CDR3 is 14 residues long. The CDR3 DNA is TGTGCCAGTAGTATTGGGGAAGGAGTCTACGAGCAGTACTTC. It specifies CASSIGEGVYEQYF.

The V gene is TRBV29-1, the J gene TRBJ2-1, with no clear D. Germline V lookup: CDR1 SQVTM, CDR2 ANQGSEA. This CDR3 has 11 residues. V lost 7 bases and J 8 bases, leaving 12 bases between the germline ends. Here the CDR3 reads CSASLYDEQFF. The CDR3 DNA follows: TGCAGCGCCTCCCTTTACGATGAGCAGTTCTTC.

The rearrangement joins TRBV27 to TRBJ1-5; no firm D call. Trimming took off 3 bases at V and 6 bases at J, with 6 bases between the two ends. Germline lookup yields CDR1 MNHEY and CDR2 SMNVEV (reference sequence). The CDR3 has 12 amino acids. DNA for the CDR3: TGTGCCAGCAGTTTTTTCGGTCAGCCCCAGCATTTT. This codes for CASSFFGQPQHF.

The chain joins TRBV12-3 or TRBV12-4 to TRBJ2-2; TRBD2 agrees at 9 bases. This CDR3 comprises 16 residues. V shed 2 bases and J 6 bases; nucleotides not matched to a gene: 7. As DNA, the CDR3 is TGTGCCAGCAGTTTATTGGGGACTAGCATTTCCGGGGAGCTGTTTTTT. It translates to CASSLLGTSISGELFF.

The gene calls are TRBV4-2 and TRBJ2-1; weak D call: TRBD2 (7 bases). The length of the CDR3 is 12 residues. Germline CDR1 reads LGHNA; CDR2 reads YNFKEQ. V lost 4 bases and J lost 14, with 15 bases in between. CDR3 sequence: CASSPGGGVEFF. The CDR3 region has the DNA TGTGCCAGCAGCCCGGGGGGCGGGGTCGAGTTCTTC.

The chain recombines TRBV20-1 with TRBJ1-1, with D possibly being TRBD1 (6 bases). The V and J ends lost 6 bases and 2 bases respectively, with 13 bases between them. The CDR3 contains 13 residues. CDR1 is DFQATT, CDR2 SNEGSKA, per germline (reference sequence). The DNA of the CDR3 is TGCAGTGCCACGGAAGGGGGAAACACTGAAGCTTTCTTT. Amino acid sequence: CSATEGGNTEAFF.

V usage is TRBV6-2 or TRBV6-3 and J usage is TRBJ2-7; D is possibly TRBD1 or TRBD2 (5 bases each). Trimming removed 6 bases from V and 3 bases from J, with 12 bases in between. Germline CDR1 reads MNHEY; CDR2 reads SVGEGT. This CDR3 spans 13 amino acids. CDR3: CASSRDAHYEQYF. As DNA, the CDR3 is TGTGCCAGCAGCCGGGACGCCCACTACGAGCAGTACTTC.

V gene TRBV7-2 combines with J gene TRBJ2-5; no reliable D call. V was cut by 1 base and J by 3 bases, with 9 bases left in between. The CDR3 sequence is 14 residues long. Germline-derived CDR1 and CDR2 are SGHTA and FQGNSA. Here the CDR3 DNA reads TGTGCCAGCAGCTTAGATTGGCGCAAAGAGACCCAGTACTTC. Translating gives CASSLDWRKETQYF.

The DNA of the CDR3 is TGTGCCAGCAGCTTAGGTAGCGGGGCGGCGAATGAGCAGTTCTTC. Its protein product is CASSLGSGAANEQFF. V and J are TRBV7-2 and TRBJ2-1; 8 bases line up with TRBD2. Trimming took 1 base from V and 7 from J; bases not matched to a gene: 6. CDR3 length: 15 residues. Germline V gene sequence: CDR1 SGHTA, CDR2 FQGNSA.

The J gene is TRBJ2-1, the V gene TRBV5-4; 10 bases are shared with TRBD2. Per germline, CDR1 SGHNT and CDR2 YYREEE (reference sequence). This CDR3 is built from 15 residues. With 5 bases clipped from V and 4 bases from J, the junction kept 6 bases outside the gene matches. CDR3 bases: TGTGCCAGCAGGTCCGGGACTAGCGATTACAATGAGCAGTTCTTC. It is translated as CASRSGTSDYNEQFF.

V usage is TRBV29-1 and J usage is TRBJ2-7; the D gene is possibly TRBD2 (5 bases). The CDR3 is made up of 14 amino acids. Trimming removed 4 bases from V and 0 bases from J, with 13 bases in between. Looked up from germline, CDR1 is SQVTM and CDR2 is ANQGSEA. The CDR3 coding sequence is TGCAGCGTTGCGGGGTCTAGAAACTCCTACGAGCAGTACTTC. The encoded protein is CSVAGSRNSYEQYF.

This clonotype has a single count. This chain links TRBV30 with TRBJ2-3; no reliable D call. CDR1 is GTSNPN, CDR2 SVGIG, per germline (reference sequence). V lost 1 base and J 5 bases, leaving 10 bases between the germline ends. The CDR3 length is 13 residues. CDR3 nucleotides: TGTGCCTGGAGTGCCCGCCGGGTAGATACGCAGTATTTT. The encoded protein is CAWSARRVDTQYF.

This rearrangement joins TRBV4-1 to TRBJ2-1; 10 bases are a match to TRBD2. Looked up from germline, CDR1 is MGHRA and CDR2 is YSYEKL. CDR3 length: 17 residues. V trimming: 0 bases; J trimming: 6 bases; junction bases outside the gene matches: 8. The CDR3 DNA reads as TGCGCCAGCAGCCAAGATCCAGCGGGAGGGCCTATCAATGAGCAGTTCTTC. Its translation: CASSQDPAGGPINEQFF.

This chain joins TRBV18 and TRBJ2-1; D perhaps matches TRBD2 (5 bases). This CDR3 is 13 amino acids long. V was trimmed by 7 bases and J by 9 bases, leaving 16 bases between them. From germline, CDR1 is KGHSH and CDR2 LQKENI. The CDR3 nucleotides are TGTGCCAGCTTAAAGGCAGCGGATACTGAGCAGTTCTTC. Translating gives CASLKAADTEQFF.

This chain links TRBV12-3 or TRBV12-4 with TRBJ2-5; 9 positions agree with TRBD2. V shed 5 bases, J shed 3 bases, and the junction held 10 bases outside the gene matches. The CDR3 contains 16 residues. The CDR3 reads CASSPVAGGVEETQYF. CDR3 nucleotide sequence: TGTGCCAGCAGTCCTGTGGCGGGAGGGGTGGAAGAGACCCAGTACTTC.

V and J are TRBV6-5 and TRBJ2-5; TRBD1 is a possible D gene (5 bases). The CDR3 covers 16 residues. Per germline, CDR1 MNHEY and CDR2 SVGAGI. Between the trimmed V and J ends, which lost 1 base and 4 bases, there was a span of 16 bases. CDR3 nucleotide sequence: TGTGCCAGCAGTTACTGGGCGCAGGGAAAATCAGAGACCCAGTACTTC. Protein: CASSYWAQGKSETQYF.

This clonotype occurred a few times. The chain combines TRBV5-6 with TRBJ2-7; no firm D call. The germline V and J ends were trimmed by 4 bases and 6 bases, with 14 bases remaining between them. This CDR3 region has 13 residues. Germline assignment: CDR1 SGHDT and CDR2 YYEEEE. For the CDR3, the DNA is TGTGCCAGCAGCCCAAGCCGGCCGGGCGAGCAGTACTTC. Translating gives CASSPSRPGEQYF.